This TCR beta chain was observed in a study of T cell changes during pregnancy in multiple sclerosis. Produced via immunoSEQ multiplex PCR; TCRdb's table is partial and in-frame only. The sample contains some 110,000 clones, 92% of which appear only once. Trimming took 6 bases from V and 7 from J, leaving 12 bases between them. This CDR3 contains 12 residues. Germline V gene sequence: CDR1 MNHEY, CDR2 SVGAGI. The genes are TRBV6-5 and TRBJ1-1, with a tentative D call TRBD1 (5 bases). The source is a female donor with multiple sclerosis, enrolled in a pregnancy study. The sequencing used peripheral blood, collected in the third trimester of pregnancy. The chain's CDR3 is CASRGGLGEAFF. CDR3 in DNA: TGTGCCAGCAGGGGGGGACTGGGTGAAGCTTTCTTT.